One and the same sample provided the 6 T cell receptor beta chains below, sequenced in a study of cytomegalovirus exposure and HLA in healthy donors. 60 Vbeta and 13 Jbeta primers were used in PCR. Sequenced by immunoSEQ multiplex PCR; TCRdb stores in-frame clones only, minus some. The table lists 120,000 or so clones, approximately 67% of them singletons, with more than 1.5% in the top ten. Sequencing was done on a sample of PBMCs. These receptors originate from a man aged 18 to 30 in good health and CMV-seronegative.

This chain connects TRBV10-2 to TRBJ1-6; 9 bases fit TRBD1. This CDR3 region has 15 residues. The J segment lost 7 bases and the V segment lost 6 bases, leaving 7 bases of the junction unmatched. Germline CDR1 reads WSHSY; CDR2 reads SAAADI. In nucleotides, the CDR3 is TGCGCCAGCAGGTCACAGGGGGCAGGGAATTCACCCCTCCACTTT. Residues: CASRSQGAGNSPLHF.

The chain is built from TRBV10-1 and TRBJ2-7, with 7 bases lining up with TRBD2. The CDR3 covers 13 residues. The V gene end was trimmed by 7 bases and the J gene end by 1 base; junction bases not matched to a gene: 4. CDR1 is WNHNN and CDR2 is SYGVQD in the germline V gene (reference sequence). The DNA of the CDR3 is TGCGCCAGCATAGCGGGCCTTTCCTACGAGCAGTACTTC. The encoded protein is CASIAGLSYEQYF.

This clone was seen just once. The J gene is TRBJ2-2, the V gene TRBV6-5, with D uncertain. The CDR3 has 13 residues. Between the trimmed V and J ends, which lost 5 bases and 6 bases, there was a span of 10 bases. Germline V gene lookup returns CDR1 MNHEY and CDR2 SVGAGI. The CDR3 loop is CASSRTVAGELFF. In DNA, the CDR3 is TGTGCCAGCAGTAGAACTGTCGCCGGGGAGCTGTTTTTT.

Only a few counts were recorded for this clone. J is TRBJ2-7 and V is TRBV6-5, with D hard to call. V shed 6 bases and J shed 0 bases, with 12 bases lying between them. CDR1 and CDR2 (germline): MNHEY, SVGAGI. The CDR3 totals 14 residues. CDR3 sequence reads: CASRETAPSYEQYF. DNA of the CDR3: TGTGCCAGCAGGGAGACTGCACCCTCCTACGAGCAGTACTTC.

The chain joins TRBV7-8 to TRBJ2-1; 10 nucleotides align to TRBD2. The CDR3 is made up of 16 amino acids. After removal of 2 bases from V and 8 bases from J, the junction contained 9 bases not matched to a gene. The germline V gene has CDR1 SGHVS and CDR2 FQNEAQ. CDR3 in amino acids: CASSLSSAGGQDEQFF. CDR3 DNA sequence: TGTGCCAGCAGCTTATCCTCAGCGGGGGGGCAGGATGAGCAGTTCTTC. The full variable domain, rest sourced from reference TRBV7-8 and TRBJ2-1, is GAGVSQSPRYKVAKRGQDVALRCDPISGHVSLFWYQQALGQGPEFLTYFQNEAQLDKSGLPSDRFFAERPEGSVSTLKIQRTQQEDSAVYLCASSLSSAGGQDEQFFGPGTRLTVL.

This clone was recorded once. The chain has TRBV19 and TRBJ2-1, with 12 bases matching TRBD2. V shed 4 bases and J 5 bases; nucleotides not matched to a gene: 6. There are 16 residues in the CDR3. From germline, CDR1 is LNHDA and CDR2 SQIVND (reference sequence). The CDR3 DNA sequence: TGTGCCAGTAGTACTCCCGGGACTAGCGGGCACAATGAGCAGTTCTTC. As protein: CASSTPGTSGHNEQFF.